The following is a TCR beta chain sequence with its context. The antigen is undetermined. This sample is part of a study of T cells in tumors after PD-1 blockade. Overall study: A subset received ongoing vismodegib 150 mg daily alongside anti-PD-1 therapy. Blood samples averaged around 120,000 templates (range about 24,679-260,000) and fewer than 40,000 unique clonotypes.

Sequenced by immunoSEQ multiplex PCR; TCRdb stores in-frame clones only, minus some. The sample has 60,000 to 75,000 clones; approximately 79% are singletons. Study-level points and caveats: Blood contained about 44% of the tumor's TCR clonotypes.

The sample was PBMCs, taken after anti-PD-1 treatment. The TCR was taken from a human donor with basal cell carcinoma.

The CDR3 DNA follows: TGCAGCGGGGGACAGGGTTCAGGGTTTGAGCAGTTCTTC. Translation: CSGGQGSGFEQFF. The chain employs TRBV29-1 and TRBJ2-1; 9 positions match TRBD1. The V gene's germline CDR1 is SQVTM and CDR2 ANQGSEA. The ends lost 7 bases at V and 9 bases at J; junction bases unmatched: 10. The CDR3 runs to 13 residues.